One sample yielded the 2 T cell receptor beta chains listed below, sequenced in a study of spatial heterogeneity in lung cancer. TCRdb recomputed calls from the 5' RACE reads with MiXCR, one row per CDR3 protein. The sample lists roughly 1,500 distinct CDR3 sequences, 9% to 12% occurring once. Study-level findings and limits: Mutation counts in tumors were tracked by counts of expanded intratumoral alpha and beta TCRs.

Antigens for these TCRs are unknown. As for time point: sample taken at primary tumor resection. This specimen was lung tumor tissue, taken at surgery. Source of these receptors: a female donor with early-stage non-small cell lung cancer.

This clonotype occurred a few times. This beta chain is a stray read from a library made for alpha chains; its abundance is not meaningful. The V gene is TRBV6-1, the J gene TRBJ2-1; D is ambiguous. This CDR3 is built from 14 residues. Germline CDR1 and CDR2: MNHNS and SASEGT. V shed 4 bases and J shed 6 bases, with 13 bases lying between them. The DNA of the CDR3 is TGTGCCAGCAGTGGGTGGAGTACGGGCAATGAGCAGTTCTTC. It specifies CASSGWSTGNEQFF.

This clonotype is judged medium-sized (0.01 to 0.1%). This beta chain slipped into a library made for alpha chains as a stray read, so its size is not meaningful. CDR3 region: CASSLRPSSTDTQYF. CDR3 sequence (DNA): TGTGCCAGCAGCTTAAGGCCTTCTAGCACAGATACGCAGTATTTT. The chain carries TRBV7-6 and TRBJ2-3; D gene unclear. The V gene lost 2 bases and the J gene lost 0 bases, with 9 bases spanning the gap. Germline loops: CDR1 SGHVS, CDR2 FNYEAQ. The CDR3 extends over 15 amino acids. Full variable domain (remainder filled in from reference TRBV7-6 and TRBJ2-3): GAGVSQSPRYKVTKRGQDVALRCDPISGHVSLYWYRQALGQGPEFLTYFNYEAQQDKSGLPNDRFSAERPEGSISTLTIQRTEQRDSAMYRCASSLRPSSTDTQYFGPGTRLTVL.